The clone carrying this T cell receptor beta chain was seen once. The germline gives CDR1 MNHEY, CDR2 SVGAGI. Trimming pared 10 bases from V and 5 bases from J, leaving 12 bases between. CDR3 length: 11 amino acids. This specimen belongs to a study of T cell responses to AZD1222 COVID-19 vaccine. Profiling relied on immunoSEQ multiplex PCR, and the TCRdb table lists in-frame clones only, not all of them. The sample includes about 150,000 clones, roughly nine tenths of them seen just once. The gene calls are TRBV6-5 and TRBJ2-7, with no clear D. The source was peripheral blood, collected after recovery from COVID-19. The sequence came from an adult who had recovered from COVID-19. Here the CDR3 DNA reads TGTGCCACCACTACCTGGGACGAGCAGTACTTC. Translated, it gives CATTTWDEQYF.